This T cell receptor (beta chain) was documented in a study of monozygotic twins with inflammatory bowel disease. CDR1 is MNHEY, CDR2 SVGAGI, per germline. The CDR3 totals 12 residues. TCRdb re-called the 5' RACE reads; one entry per CDR3 protein, DNA not given. In all, the sample yields 200,000 to 250,000 distinct CDR3 sequences. Study-wide findings and caveats: With inverse Simpson as the measure, TCRbeta diversity was lower in IBD patients than in healthy co-twins.

Comment on this clonotype: Its antigen is unidentified.

Phlebotomy per donor yielded a single 2.5 ml blood sample. This TCR was sampled from a human donor with ulcerative colitis or Crohn's disease, or a healthy co-twin of an affected twin (not recorded which). The sequencing input was blood. This chain joins TRBV6-5 and TRBJ2-7. The CDR3 spells CASSYDGYEQYF.